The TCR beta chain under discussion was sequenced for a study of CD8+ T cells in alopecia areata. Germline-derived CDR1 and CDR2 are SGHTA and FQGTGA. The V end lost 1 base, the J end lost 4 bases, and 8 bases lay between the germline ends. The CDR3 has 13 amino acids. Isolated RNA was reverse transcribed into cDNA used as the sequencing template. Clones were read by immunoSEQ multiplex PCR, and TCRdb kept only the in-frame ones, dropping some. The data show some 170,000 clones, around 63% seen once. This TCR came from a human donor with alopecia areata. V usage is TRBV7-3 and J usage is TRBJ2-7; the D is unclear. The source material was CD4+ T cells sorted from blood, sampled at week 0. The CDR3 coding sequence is TGTGCCAGCAGCTTAAACGTAGGGTACGAGCAGTACTTC. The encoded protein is CASSLNVGYEQYF.